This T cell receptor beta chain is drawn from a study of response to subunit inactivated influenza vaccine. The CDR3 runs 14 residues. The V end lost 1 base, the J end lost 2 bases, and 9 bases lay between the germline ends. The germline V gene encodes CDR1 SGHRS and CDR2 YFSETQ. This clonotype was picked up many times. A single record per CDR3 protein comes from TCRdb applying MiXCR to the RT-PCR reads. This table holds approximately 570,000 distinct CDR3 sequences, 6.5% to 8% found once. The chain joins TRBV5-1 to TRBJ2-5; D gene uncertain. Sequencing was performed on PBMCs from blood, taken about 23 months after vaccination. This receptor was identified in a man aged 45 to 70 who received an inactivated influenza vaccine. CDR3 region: CASSLKGSQETQYF. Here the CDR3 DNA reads TGCGCCAGCAGCTTGAAGGGATCGCAAGAGACCCAGTACTTC.